The clone carrying this TCR beta chain showed up just a few times. The CDR3 length is 15 residues. Trimming took off 1 base at V and 0 bases at J, with 10 bases between the two ends. Germline V gene data show CDR1 as MGHRA and CDR2 as YSYEKL. This record comes from a study of T-cell reconstitution after alpha-beta-depleted transplantation in children. Unique molecular identifiers tagged the TCRbeta library. TCRdb used MiXCR to reprocess the PCR reads, holding one entry per CDR3 protein. The sample has roughly 790,000 distinct CDR3 sequences, roughly 15% seen once. The clonotype originates from a male patient under 18 who had a stem cell transplant for acute lymphoblastic leukemia, so the T cells may come from the graft donor. The sequencing here drew on PBMCs, mostly from graft donor cells, taken 360 days after TCRalphabeta/CD19-depleted stem cell transplant. The V and J genes are TRBV4-1 and TRBJ2-7; unclear D gene. The CDR3 DNA sequence: TGCGCCAGCAGCCAAGCTAGGTTCCCCTCCTACGAGCAGTACTTC. Amino acids: CASSQARFPSYEQYF.